This T cell receptor beta chain was obtained from a study of OX40 agonist ivuxolimab in advanced cancers. Autoimmune disease history or systemic immunosuppression barred patients. The study sampled blood at baseline, cycle 4 day 1, and cycle 7 day 1. The repertoire was sequenced with immunoSEQ multiplex PCR; TCRdb's copy has only in-frame clones and lacks some. The sample yields roughly 48,000 clones, 80% to 90% seen once. The V and J ends lost 0 bases and 0 bases respectively, with 11 bases between them. Looked up from germline, CDR1 is SGDLS and CDR2 is YYNGEE. The CDR3 length is 16 residues. The receptor's source is an adult with an advanced solid tumor such as melanoma, head and neck, liver or kidney cancer. The sequencing here drew on CD4+ or CD8+ T cells sorted from blood, taken in a trial of the OX40 agonist ivuxolimab. The chain is built from TRBV9 and TRBJ2-3; the D gene could be TRBD1 or TRBD2 (5 bases each). The CDR3 DNA sequence: TGTGCCAGCAGCGTAGCGGGACGGGGAAGCACAGATACGCAGTATTTT. Encoded protein: CASSVAGRGSTDTQYF.